The clone carrying this TCR beta chain came up many times. Its antigen remains unknown. These data are taken from a study of T cells in Graves' hyperthyroidism and ophthalmopathy. Patients aged 18 to 65 had newly diagnosed hyperthyroidism that had lasted under 2 months. Fresh peripheral blood, 10 ml, yielded the PBMCs. Overall study findings and caveats: A model built on 13 V-J features separated ophthalmopathy from stable hyperthyroidism.

The CDR3 runs 15 residues. The V gene lost 0 bases and the J gene lost 2 bases, with 10 bases spanning the gap. Looked up from germline, CDR1 is MNHEY and CDR2 is SVGEGT. RNA transcripts yielded amplified TCR beta CDR3 regions. First-round RT-PCR with HTBI primers amplified the TCR CDR3 region. TCRdb recomputed calls from the multiplex PCR reads with MiXCR, one row per CDR3 protein. The sample records around 300,000 distinct CDR3 sequences, approximately 15% being singletons. This clonotype originated in a woman in her twenties or thirties with Graves' hyperthyroidism. V usage is TRBV6-2 or TRBV6-3 and J usage is TRBJ2-5, with D tentatively TRBD1 or TRBD2 (5 bases each). Sample: blood. CDR3 region: CASSYSQGRQETQYF. CDR3 sequence (DNA): TGTGCCAGCAGTTACTCGCAGGGACGGCAAGAGACCCAGTACTTC.